The 21 T cell receptor beta chains below all came from one sample that was sequenced in a study of tumor-infiltrating lymphocytes in primary liver carcinoma (dated by TCRdb to about 2017). Without any cell sorting, total RNA and DNA were co-extracted from about 20-30 mg of bulk tissue using the AllPrep DNA/RNA mini kit. Sequencing was carried out with an Illumina HiSeq 2500. Starting from around 500 ng total RNA, TCRbeta-specific cDNA was produced by reverse transcription with a constant-region primer and ProtoScript II reverse transcriptase. The TCRbeta libraries were prepared through three rounds of nested multiplex PCR following a slightly modified ARM-PCR procedure. Each of the first two PCR rounds ran for around 10 cycles using multiplex TRBV1-TRBV30 forward primers together with a Cbeta reverse primer. TCRdb reprocessed the public reads (quality trimming at Q25 with fastp, clone calling with MiXCR) and kept in-frame beta chains. Each entry merges the rows of one CDR3 protein and shows their most common DNA and genes. The sample contains some 180,000 distinct CDR3 sequences, just under 85% of them found a single time. The ten most abundant clones make up roughly 20% of the sample.

Specimen: tumor tissue from primary liver carcinoma. These receptors originate from a man between 40 and 49 years old with primary liver carcinoma and hepatitis B virus infection.

Concerning this clonotype: One end of the junction fails to match germline, which may point to a read error. In DNA form, the CDR3 reads TGTGCCAGCAACGAAAGGACTAGCGGGAGGACCGAAATAACCCAGTATTTC. It is translated as CASNERTSGRTEITQYF. This chain joins TRBV6-2 or TRBV6-3 and TRBJ2-5; 14 bases align to TRBD2. CDR1 is MNHEY, CDR2 SVGEGT, per germline. This CDR3 has 17 amino acids.

By share, this clonotype counts as medium-sized. V usage is TRBV12-3 or TRBV12-4 and J usage is TRBJ2-6, with D hard to call. CDR3 length: 13 residues. Trimming shortened V by 7 bases and J by 0 bases, and 4 bases separated the two germline ends. The DNA of the CDR3 is TGTGCCAGCACCATCTCTGGGGCCAACGTCCTGACTTTC. Its translation is CASTISGANVLTF.

Points on this clonotype: Its ends do not fully match the called genes, so a read error is possible. The chain couples TRBV12-3 or TRBV12-4 to TRBJ1-1; D unclear. The CDR3 is 14 amino acids. The DNA for the CDR3 is TGTGCCAGTAACTCTTCCGATGCGAACACTGAAGCCTTCTTT. Protein sequence: CASNSSDANTEAFF.

About this clonotype: A junction boundary mismatches the germline segment, possibly from a read error. The chain links TRBV6-2 or TRBV6-3 to TRBJ1-3, with D possibly matching TRBD1 (5 bases). Germline CDR1 and CDR2: MNHEY and SVGEGT. There are 16 residues in the CDR3. The CDR3 is CVSMTAGTYSGNTLYF. CDR3 DNA sequence: TGTGTCAGCATGACGGCAGGGACTTACTCTGGAAACACCTTATATTTT.

As for this clonotype: Sequence at one end of the junction differs from germline and may be a read error. The rearrangement uses TRBV11-2 and TRBJ2-7; 12 nucleotides match TRBD2. The CDR3 extends over 17 amino acids. The germline gives CDR1 SGHAT, CDR2 FQNNGV. The CDR3 region is CASRQGLAGWWSHEQYF. In DNA, the CDR3 is TGTGCCAGCAGACAAGGACTAGCGGGATGGTGGTCCCACGAGCAGTATTTC.

Concerning this clonotype itself: Germline and junction disagree at one end, which may indicate a read error. The chain carries TRBV6-1 and TRBJ2-1; a weak D match, TRBD1 (6 bases). This CDR3 is built from 14 residues. Per the germline V gene, CDR1 is MNHNS and CDR2 is SASEGT. CDR3 amino acids: CISSAGESYNGQFF. The CDR3 bases are TGTATCAGCAGTGCAGGGGAATCCTACAATGGGCAGTTCTTC.

As for this clonotype: At one end the junction does not follow the germline gene, possibly because of a read error. The gene calls are TRBV29-1 and TRBJ2-2, with D perhaps matching TRBD2 (6 bases). Per germline, CDR1 SQVTM and CDR2 ANQGSEA. The CDR3 extends over 15 amino acids. CDR3 amino acids: CSAAGSVGRTGELFF. Written as DNA, the CDR3 is TGCAGCGCTGCGGGGAGTGTAGGGCGAACCGGGGAACTGTTTTTT.

This clonotype came up a few times. A much larger clone lies a single base off, so this may be a read error. CDR3 protein: CASSFGGALPYGYIF. The CDR3 nucleotides are TGTGCCAGCAGTTTTGGGGGCGCATTGCCCTATGGCTACATCTTC. V and J are TRBV12-3 or TRBV12-4 and TRBJ1-2; TRBD1 is a possible D gene (6 bases). The CDR3 contains 15 residues.

Comments on this clonotype: At one end, the junction sequence differs from germline, possibly due to a read error. This chain uses TRBV11-1 with TRBJ2-4; 13 bases fit TRBD2. Germline CDR1 and CDR2: SGHAT and FQDESV (reference sequence). The CDR3 runs 17 residues. CDR3 in amino acids: CDSSFHGTSGTRNIQYF. CDR3 sequence (DNA): TGTGACAGCAGCTTCCACGGGACTAGCGGGACCAGAAACATTCAGTACTTC.

This clonotype was seen many times. V gene TRBV4-1 combines with J gene TRBJ1-6; no reliable D call. The CDR3 loop spans 13 amino acids. Deletions cut 0 bases from V and 14 bases from J, with 11 bases between. Germline CDR1 reads MGHRA; CDR2 reads YSYEKL. CDR3 in DNA: TGCGCCAGCAGCCAAGATCGAGGGAGAACCCTCCACTTT. It translates to CASSQDRGRTLHF.

This clonotype is medium-sized in the sample. The chain carries TRBV6-5 and TRBJ2-7; D uncertain. CDR1 is MNHEY, CDR2 SVGAGI, per germline. Deletions cut 10 bases from V and 6 bases from J, with 16 bases between. The CDR3 runs to 12 residues. CDR3 in amino acids: CATQDGRSEQYF. CDR3 sequence (DNA): TGTGCCACCCAGGACGGACGGAGCGAGCAGTACTTC.

Remarks on this clonotype: An end of the junction differs from the germline gene, which may be a read error. This CDR3 is CVSSEVWGAYNEQFF. DNA of the CDR3: TGTGTCAGCAGTGAAGTATGGGGGGCCTACAATGAGCAGTTCTTC. The chain has TRBV6-1 and TRBJ2-1; D perhaps matches TRBD2 (6 bases). Germline V CDR1 and CDR2: MNHNS, SASEGT. CDR3 length: 15 residues.

A note on this clonotype: A read error may account for a junction end that differs from germline. The rearrangement uses TRBV6-5 and TRBJ2-7; 8 positions match TRBD1. The germline gives CDR1 MNHEY, CDR2 SVGAGI. The CDR3 spans 14 residues. Here the CDR3 reads CGSSAGTGRYEQHF. In nucleotides, the CDR3 is TGTGGCAGCAGTGCCGGGACAGGACGCTACGAGCAACACTTC.

This rearrangement joins TRBV30 to TRBJ2-7; tentatively, D is TRBD1 (7 bases). Germline V gives CDR1 GTSNPN, CDR2 SVGIG (reference sequence). There are 13 residues in the CDR3. The ends were cut back, 3 bases at V and 3 bases at J, with 12 bases in the middle. The CDR3 sequence: CAWREGASYEQYF. CDR3 DNA sequence: TGTGCCTGGAGGGAGGGGGCAAGCTACGAGCAGTACTTC.

The V gene is TRBV29-1, the J gene TRBJ2-3; 12 bases fit TRBD2. Germline lookup yields CDR1 SQVTM and CDR2 ANQGSEA. The V segment lost 6 bases and the J segment 5 bases; nucleotides outside the gene matches: 9. This CDR3 contains 15 residues. Here the CDR3 reads CSVQTSGRWKDTQYF. The DNA for the CDR3 is TGCAGCGTACAGACTAGCGGGAGATGGAAAGATACGCAGTATTTT.

The genes are TRBV10-3 and TRBJ2-3, with 8 bases identical to TRBD2. This CDR3 comprises 18 residues. CDR1 is ENHRY and CDR2 is SYGVKD in the germline V gene. V trimming: 8 bases; J trimming: 1 base; junction bases outside the gene matches: 17. The CDR3 here is CAICASSMTSEGTDTQYF. In nucleotides, the CDR3 is TGTGCCATCTGTGCATCCTCAATGACTAGCGAGGGCACAGATACGCAGTATTTT.

The table lists this clonotype with many counts. J is TRBJ1-2 and V is TRBV24-1; the D is unclear. The V end lost 6 bases, the J end lost 8 bases, and 15 bases lay between the germline ends. CDR1 and CDR2 from the germline V gene are KGHDR and SFDVKD. This CDR3 has 13 residues. The CDR3 sequence is CATSPSEQNGYTF. The CDR3 DNA follows: TGTGCCACCAGTCCCTCGGAACAGAACGGCTACACCTTC.

This clonotype occurred once. This is likely a read error, given that the CDR3 carries no conserved phenylalanine or tryptophan at its end. The chain links TRBV6-2 or TRBV6-3 to TRBJ1-1; TRBD1 might be the D (5 bases). The germline CDR1 and CDR2 sequences are MNHEY and SVGEGT. The CDR3 covers 11 residues. Trimming shortened V by 10 bases and J by 11 bases, and 17 bases separated the two germline ends. The CDR3 here is CANNSAGPAFY. The DNA for the CDR3 is TGTGCCAACAATTCGGCAGGGCCGGCTTTCTAT.

In regard to this clonotype: One end of the junction is discordant with germline, which a read error may explain. The gene calls are TRBV29-1 and TRBJ1-2, with 7 positions matching TRBD1. CDR1 is SQVTM and CDR2 is ANQGSEA in the germline V gene. This CDR3 contains 16 residues. Here the CDR3 DNA reads TGCAGCGTTGAAGAAAGTCAGGGGGACAGTGACTATGGCTACGCCTTC. Amino acids: CSVEESQGDSDYGYAF.

Worth noting for this clonotype: One junction end disagrees with the germline gene, perhaps due to a read error. The V call is TRBV5-1, the J call TRBJ2-7; 7 bases are shared with TRBD2. Germline V gene sequence: CDR1 SGHRS, CDR2 YFSETQ. This CDR3 is 15 amino acids long. CDR3 DNA: TGCCCCAGGAGCTTGGTGGCAGGGAGGACTAGAGAGCAGTACTTC. Its protein product is CPRSLVAGRTREQYF.

On this clonotype: A read error may produce the germline difference seen at one junction end. The genes are TRBV6-1 and TRBJ2-5, with D possibly TRBD2 on 6 matching bases. The CDR3 is made up of 13 amino acids. Germline-derived CDR1 and CDR2 are MNHNS and SASEGT. CDR3 residues: CVSSEVREETQYF. CDR3 bases: TGTGTCAGCAGTGAAGTTCGGGAGGAGACCCAGTACTTC.